Presented here are 14 T cell receptor beta chains from one specimen sequenced in a study of T cells after somatic rescue of genetic block (dated by TCRdb to about 2020). Libraries were built with the immunoSEQ multiplex PCR assay. TCRdb holds this immuneACCESS table with in-frame rearrangements only. Some clones are missing; in checked studies, unresolved V genes explain under half, and the rest has no known cause. This sample comprises about 15,000 clones, 72% of them detected only once. Around 14% of the sample is held by the ten biggest clonotypes. Specimen: peripheral blood mononuclear cells (PBMCs). These receptors were collected from a boy younger than 18.

The V and J genes are TRBV4-2 and TRBJ1-1, with TRBD1 matching 7 bases. CDR3 length: 15 residues. Germline values: CDR1 LGHNA, CDR2 YNFKEQ. The trim removed 5 bases at V and 0 bases at J, leaving 6 bases unmatched. The CDR3 region is CASSLGGSLNTEAFF. In nucleotides, the CDR3 is TGTGCCAGCAGCTTAGGGGGCTCCCTGAACACTGAAGCTTTCTTT.

This chain connects TRBV2 to TRBJ1-5; 12 bases fit TRBD1. Germline lookup yields CDR1 SNHLY and CDR2 FYNNEI. V was pared by 7 bases and J by 6 bases, with 7 bases of the junction left unmatched. This CDR3 spans 15 amino acids. Here the CDR3 DNA reads TGTGCCAGCACCGAGTGGGACAGGGGGCCTCAGCCCCAGCATTTT. Protein: CASTEWDRGPQPQHF.

The rearrangement links TRBV11-1 to TRBJ1-1; D possibly corresponds to TRBD1 (5 bases). The CDR3 totals 13 residues. The germline CDR1 and CDR2 sequences are SGHAT and FQDESV (reference sequence). Trimming left V 2 bases short and J 2 bases short, with 6 bases between. The CDR3 loop reads CASSLTGNTEAFF. The CDR3 DNA follows: TGTGCCAGCAGCTTAACAGGTAACACTGAAGCTTTCTTT.

The chain employs TRBV2 and TRBJ2-3, with 8 bases fitting TRBD1. The junction had 7 bases not matched to a gene; V was cut back by 6 bases and J by 2 bases. Germline CDR1 reads SNHLY; CDR2 reads FYNNEI. The CDR3 contains 15 residues. The CDR3 DNA is TGTGCCAGCAGCCTTGACAGGGGCTACACAGATACGCAGTATTTT. This encodes CASSLDRGYTDTQYF.

J is TRBJ2-2 and V is TRBV9, with TRBD1 identical over 8 bases. The CDR3 sequence is 17 residues long. Germline values: CDR1 SGDLS, CDR2 YYNGEE. The J segment lost 5 bases and the V segment lost 2 bases, leaving 11 bases of the junction unmatched. The CDR3 protein is CASSVLPRQGITGELFF. The DNA of the CDR3 is TGTGCCAGCAGCGTCCTACCCCGACAGGGGATAACCGGGGAGCTGTTTTTT.

This sequence joins TRBV5-1 and TRBJ2-5; D may be TRBD1 (6 bases). V lost 4 bases and J 4 bases, leaving 17 bases between the germline ends. This CDR3 is built from 15 residues. Germline loops: CDR1 SGHRS, CDR2 YFSETQ. CDR3: CASSPQTGERETQYF. CDR3 DNA sequence: TGCGCCAGCAGCCCTCAGACAGGAGAGCGAGAGACCCAGTACTTC.

Written as DNA, the CDR3 is TGTGCCACCAGTCCTGCAGGGTACGAGCAGTACTTC. It is translated as CATSPAGYEQYF. The V call is TRBV15, the J call TRBJ2-7; a weak D match, TRBD1 (5 bases). The length of the CDR3 is 12 residues. The germline gives CDR1 LNHNV, CDR2 YYDKDF (reference sequence). The ends were cut back, 6 bases at V and 4 bases at J, with 10 bases in the middle.

The V gene is TRBV5-1, the J gene TRBJ2-7; TRBD2 aligns across 15 bases. Trimming took 3 bases from V and 5 from J; bases not matched to a gene: 3. Germline loops: CDR1 SGHRS, CDR2 YFSETQ. The CDR3 has 15 residues. The CDR3 bases are TGCGCCAGCAGCTACGGGACTAGCGGGGGGCACGAGCAGTACTTC. Residues: CASSYGTSGGHEQYF.

The CDR3 DNA reads as TGTGCCAGCAGCTTGAGGACAGGGATCCACGAGCAGTACTTC. Its protein product is CASSLRTGIHEQYF. The gene calls are TRBV7-8 and TRBJ2-7, with 8 bases aligning to TRBD1. CDR1 is SGHVS and CDR2 is FQNEAQ in the germline V gene. Trimming removed 3 bases from V and 5 bases from J; junction bases left unmatched: 6. This CDR3 has 14 residues.

This chain uses TRBV7-9 with TRBJ1-2, with D maybe TRBD1 (6 bases). Germline-derived CDR1 and CDR2 are SEHNR and FQNEAQ (reference sequence). Trimming stripped 0 bases from V and 4 bases from J, with 12 bases between. CDR3 length: 15 amino acids. CDR3: CASSLALGGTYGYTF. CDR3 DNA: TGTGCCAGCAGCTTAGCTCTAGGGGGAACCTATGGCTACACCTTC.

This clone is medium-sized (0.01 to 0.1%). The chain recombines TRBV5-5 with TRBJ1-1; 8 bases match TRBD1. With V trimmed by 1 base and J by 0 bases, 11 bases remained unmatched. The CDR3 covers 18 residues. Looked up from germline, CDR1 is SGHKS and CDR2 is YYEKEE (reference sequence). The CDR3 bases are TGTGCCAGCAGCTTGCACGGGACAGGAAGGGGCATGAACACTGAAGCTTTCTTT. Translated, it gives CASSLHGTGRGMNTEAFF.

CDR3 residues: CASSIFFGAPQKSQPQHF. DNA for the CDR3: TGTGCCAGTAGTATTTTTTTCGGCGCGCCCCAGAAAAGTCAGCCCCAGCATTTT. V is TRBV19 and J is TRBJ1-5; D not certain. The V gene lost 3 bases and the J gene lost 6 bases, with 24 bases spanning the gap. The CDR3 spans 18 residues. CDR1 is LNHDA and CDR2 is SQIVND in the germline V gene (reference sequence).

The gene calls are TRBV2 and TRBJ2-5; tentatively, D is TRBD1 (6 bases). V was trimmed by 2 bases and J by 2 bases, leaving 12 bases between them. Germline V gene data show CDR1 as SNHLY and CDR2 as FYNNEI. The CDR3 has 15 amino acids. In nucleotides, the CDR3 is TGTGCCAGCAGTGAACGCCTTGGACAGCAAGAGACCCAGTACTTC. This encodes CASSERLGQQETQYF. Complete variable domain (other parts from reference TRBV2 and TRBJ2-5): EPEVTQTPSHQVTQMGQEVILRCVPISNHLYFYWYRQILGQKVEFLVSFYNNEISEKSEIFDDQFSVERPDGSNFTLKIRSTKLEDSAMYFCASSERLGQQETQYFGPGTRLLVL.

The chain has TRBV25-1 and TRBJ2-3; no firm D call. Germline CDR1 MGHDK, CDR2 SYGVNS. This CDR3 is built from 15 residues. The V gene lost 4 bases and the J gene lost 0 bases, with 11 bases spanning the gap. CDR3 bases: TGTGCCAGCAGTGTCAGAGCCTCTAGCACAGATACGCAGTATTTT. This gives the protein CASSVRASSTDTQYF.